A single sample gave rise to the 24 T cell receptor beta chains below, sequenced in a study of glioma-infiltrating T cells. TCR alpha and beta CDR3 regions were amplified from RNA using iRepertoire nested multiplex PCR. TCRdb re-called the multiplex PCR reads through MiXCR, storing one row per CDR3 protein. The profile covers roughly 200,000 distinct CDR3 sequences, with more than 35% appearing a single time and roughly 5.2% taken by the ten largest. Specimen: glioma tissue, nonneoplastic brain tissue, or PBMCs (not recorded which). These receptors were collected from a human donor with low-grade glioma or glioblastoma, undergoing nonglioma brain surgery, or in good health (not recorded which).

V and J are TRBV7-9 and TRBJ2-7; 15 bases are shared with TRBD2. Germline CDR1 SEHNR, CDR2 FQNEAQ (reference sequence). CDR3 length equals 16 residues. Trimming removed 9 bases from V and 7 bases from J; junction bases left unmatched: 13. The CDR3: CARTDSGTSGRYEQYF. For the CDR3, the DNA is TGTGCCAGAACCGATAGCGGGACTAGCGGGAGGTATGAGCAGTACTTC.

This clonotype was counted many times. This CDR3 reads CASSYSSRTDTQYF. CDR3 nucleotide sequence: TGTGCCAGCAGTTACTCGAGTCGCACAGATACGCAGTATTTT. The chain links TRBV6-6 to TRBJ2-3; D call uncertain. Per the germline V gene, CDR1 is MNHNY and CDR2 is SVGAGI (reference sequence). Trimming cost V 0 bases and J 1 base, with 5 bases left between them. The CDR3 is 14 residues long.

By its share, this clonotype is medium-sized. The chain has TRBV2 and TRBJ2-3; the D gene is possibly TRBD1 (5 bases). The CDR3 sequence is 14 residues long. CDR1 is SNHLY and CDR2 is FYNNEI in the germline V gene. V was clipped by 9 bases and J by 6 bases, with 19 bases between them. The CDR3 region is CARQPEQGIDTQYF. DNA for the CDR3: TGTGCCAGACAACCCGAGCAGGGCATCGATACGCAGTATTTT.

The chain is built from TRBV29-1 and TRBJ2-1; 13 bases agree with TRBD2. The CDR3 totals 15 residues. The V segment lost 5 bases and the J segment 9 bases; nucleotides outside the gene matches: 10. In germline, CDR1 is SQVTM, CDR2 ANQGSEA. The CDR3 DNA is TGCAGCGTTCATACCGGGACTAGCGGGATCGGTGAGCAGTTCTTC. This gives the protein CSVHTGTSGIGEQFF.

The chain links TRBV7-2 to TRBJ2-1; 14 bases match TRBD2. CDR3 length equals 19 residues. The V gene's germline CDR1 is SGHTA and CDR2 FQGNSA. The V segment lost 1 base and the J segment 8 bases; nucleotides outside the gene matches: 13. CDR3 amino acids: CASSLVGTSGRVPPDEQFF. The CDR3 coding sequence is TGTGCCAGCAGCTTAGTCGGGACTAGCGGGAGAGTCCCGCCGGATGAGCAGTTCTTC.

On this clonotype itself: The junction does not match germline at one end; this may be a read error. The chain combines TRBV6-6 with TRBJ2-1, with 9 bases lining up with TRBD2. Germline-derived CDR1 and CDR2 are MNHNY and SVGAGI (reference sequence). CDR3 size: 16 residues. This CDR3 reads CANSPHDSGSLDEQFF. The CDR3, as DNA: TGTGCCAACAGTCCCCATGATAGCGGGAGTTTAGATGAGCAGTTCTTC.

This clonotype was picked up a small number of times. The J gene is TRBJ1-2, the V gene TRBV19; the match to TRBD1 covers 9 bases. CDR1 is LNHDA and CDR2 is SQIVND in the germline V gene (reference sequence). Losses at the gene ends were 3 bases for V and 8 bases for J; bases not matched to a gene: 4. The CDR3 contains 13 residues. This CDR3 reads CASSMTGQGGYTF. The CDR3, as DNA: TGTGCCAGTAGTATGACGGGACAGGGAGGCTACACCTTC.

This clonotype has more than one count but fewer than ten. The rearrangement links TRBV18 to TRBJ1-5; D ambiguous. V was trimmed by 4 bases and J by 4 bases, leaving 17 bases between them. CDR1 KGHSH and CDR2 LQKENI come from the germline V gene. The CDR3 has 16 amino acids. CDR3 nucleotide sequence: TGTGCCAGCTCACAGGAGGTACGATGGGGAAATCAGCCCCAGCATTTT. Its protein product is CASSQEVRWGNQPQHF.

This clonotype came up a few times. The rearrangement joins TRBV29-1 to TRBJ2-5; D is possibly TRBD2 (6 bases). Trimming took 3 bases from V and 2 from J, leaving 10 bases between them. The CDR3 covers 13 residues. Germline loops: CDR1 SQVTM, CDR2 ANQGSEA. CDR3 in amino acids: CSVDAGNQETQYF. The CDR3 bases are TGCAGCGTTGATGCGGGGAATCAAGAGACCCAGTACTTC.

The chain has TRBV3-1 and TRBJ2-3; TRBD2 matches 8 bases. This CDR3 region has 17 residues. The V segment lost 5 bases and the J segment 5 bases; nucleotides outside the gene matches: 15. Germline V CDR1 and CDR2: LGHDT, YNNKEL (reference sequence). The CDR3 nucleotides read TGTGCCAGCAGCGAACTCAGCGCGGGAGGACGCAAAGATACGCAGTATTTT. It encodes CASSELSAGGRKDTQYF.

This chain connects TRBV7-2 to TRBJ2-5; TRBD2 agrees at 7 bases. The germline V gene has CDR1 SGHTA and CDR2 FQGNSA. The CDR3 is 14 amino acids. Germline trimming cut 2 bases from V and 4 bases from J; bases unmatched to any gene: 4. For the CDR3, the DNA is TGTGCCAGCAGCTTACCCCCGGGAGGAGAGACCCAGTACTTC. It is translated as CASSLPPGGETQYF.

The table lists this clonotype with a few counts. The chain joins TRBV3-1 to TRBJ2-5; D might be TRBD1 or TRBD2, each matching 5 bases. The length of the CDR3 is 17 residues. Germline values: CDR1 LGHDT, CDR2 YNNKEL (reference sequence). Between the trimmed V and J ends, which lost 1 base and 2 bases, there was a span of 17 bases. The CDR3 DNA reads TGTGCCAGCAGCCAAGGACACGAGAGGGGTTGGCAAGAGACCCAGTACTTC. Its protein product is CASSQGHERGWQETQYF.

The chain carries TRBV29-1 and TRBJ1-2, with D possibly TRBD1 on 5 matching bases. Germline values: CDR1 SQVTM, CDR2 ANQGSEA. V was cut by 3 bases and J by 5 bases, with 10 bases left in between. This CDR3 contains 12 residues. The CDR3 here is CSVDRDFYGYTF. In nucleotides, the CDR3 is TGCAGCGTTGATCGGGACTTTTATGGCTACACCTTC.

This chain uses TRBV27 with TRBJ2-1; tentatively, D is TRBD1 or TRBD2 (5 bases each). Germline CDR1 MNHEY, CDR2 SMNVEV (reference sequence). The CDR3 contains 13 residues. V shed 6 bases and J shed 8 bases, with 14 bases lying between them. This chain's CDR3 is CASSPRDPYEQFF. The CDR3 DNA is TGTGCCAGCAGCCCAAGGGACCCCTATGAGCAGTTCTTC.

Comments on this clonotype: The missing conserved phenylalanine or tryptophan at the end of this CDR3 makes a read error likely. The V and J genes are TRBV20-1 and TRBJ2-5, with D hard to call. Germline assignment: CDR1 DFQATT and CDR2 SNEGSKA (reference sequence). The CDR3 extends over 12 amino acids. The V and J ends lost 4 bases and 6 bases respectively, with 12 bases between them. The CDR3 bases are TGCAGTGCTAACGGGCTGGATAAGACCCAGTACTAC. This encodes CSANGLDKTQYY.

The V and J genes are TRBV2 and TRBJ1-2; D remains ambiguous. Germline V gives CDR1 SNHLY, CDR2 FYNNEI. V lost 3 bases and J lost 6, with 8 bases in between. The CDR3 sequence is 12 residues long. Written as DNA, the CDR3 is TGTGCCAGCAGTGAGGCACAGCATGGCTACACCTTC. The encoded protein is CASSEAQHGYTF.

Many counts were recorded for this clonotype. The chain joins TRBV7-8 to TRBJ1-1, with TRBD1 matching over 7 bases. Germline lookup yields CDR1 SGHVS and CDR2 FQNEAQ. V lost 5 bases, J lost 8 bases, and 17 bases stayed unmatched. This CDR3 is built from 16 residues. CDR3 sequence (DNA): TGTGCCAGCAGCCAGCCAGGGGGTTATCGAGGCTCGGAAGCTTTCTTT. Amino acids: CASSQPGGYRGSEAFF.

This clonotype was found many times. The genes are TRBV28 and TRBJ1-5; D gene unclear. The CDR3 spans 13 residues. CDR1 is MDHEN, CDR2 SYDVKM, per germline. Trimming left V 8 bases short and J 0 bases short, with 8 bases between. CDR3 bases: TGTGCCAGCGCTGGGGATAGCAATCAGCCCCAGCATTTT. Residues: CASAGDSNQPQHF.

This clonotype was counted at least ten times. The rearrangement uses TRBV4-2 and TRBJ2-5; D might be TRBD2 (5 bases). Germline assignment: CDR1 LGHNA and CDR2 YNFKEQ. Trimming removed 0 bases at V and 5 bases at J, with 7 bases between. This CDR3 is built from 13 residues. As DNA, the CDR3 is TGTGCCAGCAGCCAAGATCCGGGGGAGACCCAGTACTTC. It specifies CASSQDPGETQYF.

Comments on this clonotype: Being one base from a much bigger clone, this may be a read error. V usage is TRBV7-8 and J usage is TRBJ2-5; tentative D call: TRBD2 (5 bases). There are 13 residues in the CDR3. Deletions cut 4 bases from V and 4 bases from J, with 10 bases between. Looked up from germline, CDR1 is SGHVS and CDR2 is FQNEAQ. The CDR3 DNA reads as TGTGCCAGCAGCTACGGGGAGAGAGAGACCCAGTACTTC. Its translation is CASSYGERETQYF.

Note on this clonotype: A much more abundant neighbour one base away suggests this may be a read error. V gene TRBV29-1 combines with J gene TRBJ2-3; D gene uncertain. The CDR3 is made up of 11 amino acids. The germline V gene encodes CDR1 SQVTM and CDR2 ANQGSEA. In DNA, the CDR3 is TGCAGCGTGGGAACAACAGATAAGCAGTATTTT. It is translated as CSVGTTDKQYF.

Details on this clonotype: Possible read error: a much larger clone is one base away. The CDR3 loop is CASSTPRGPYNEQFF. Here the CDR3 DNA reads TGTGCCAGCAGCACCCCGAGGGGACCCTACAATGAGCAGTTCTTC. The chain uses TRBV28 and TRBJ2-1; tentatively, D is TRBD1 or TRBD2 (5 bases each). Trimming took 6 bases from V and 2 from J, leaving 14 bases between them. The V gene's germline CDR1 is MDHEN and CDR2 SYDVKM. The CDR3 has 15 residues.

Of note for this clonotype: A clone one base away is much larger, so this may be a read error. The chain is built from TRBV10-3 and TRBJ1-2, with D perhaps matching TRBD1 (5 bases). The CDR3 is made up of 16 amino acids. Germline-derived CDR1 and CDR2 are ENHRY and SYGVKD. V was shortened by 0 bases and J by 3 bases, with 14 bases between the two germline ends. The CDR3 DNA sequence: TGTGCCATCAGTGAGTCTACAAGGGGCGCGTACTATGGCTACACCTTC. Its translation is CAISESTRGAYYGYTF.

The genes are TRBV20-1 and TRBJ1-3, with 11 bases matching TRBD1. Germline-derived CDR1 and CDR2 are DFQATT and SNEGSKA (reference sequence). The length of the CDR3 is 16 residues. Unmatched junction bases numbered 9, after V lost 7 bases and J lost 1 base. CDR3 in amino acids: CSVEPGQGGSGNTIYF. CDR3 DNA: TGCAGTGTGGAACCGGGACAGGGGGGTTCTGGAAACACCATATATTTT.